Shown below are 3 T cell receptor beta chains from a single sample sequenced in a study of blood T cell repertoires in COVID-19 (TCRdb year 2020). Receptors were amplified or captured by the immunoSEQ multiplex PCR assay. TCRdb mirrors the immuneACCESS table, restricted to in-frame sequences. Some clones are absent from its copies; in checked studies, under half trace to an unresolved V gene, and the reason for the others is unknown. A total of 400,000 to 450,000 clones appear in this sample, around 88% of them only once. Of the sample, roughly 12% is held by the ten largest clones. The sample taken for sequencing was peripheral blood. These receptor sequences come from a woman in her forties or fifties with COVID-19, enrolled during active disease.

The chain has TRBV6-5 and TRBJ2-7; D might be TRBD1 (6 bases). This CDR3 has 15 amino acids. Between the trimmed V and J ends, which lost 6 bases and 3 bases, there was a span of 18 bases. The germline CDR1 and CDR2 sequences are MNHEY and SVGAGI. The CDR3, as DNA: TGTGCCAGCAGCTCAGGGGACCCACAAATCTACGAGCAGTACTTC. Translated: CASSSGDPQIYEQYF.

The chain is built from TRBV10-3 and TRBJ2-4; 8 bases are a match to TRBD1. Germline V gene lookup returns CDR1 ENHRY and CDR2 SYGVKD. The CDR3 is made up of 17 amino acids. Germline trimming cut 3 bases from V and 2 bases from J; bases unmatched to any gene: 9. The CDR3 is CAISDQTGDLSKNIQYF. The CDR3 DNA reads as TGTGCCATCAGTGATCAGACAGGGGATTTGTCCAAAAACATTCAGTACTTC.

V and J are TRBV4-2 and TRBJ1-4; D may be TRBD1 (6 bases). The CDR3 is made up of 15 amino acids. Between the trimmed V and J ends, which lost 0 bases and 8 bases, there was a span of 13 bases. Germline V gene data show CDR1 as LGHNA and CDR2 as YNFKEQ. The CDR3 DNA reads TGTGCCAGCAGCCAAGATCCAGGGGTTGCCGAAAAACTGTTTTTT. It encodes CASSQDPGVAEKLFF.